These 18 T cell receptor beta chains came from one sample sequenced in a study of shared clonotypes between healthy human individuals. Profiling relied on immunoSEQ multiplex PCR, and the TCRdb table lists in-frame clones only, not all of them. The sample carries under 150,000 clones, around 66% recorded once. Input material: memory CD8+ T cells sorted from blood. Documented subset: CD45RO+ cells pooled with CCR7-negative TemRA cells. Receptors were obtained from a woman aged 25 to 45 in good health.

V is TRBV14 and J is TRBJ2-7, with 9 bases that match TRBD1. Germline CDR1 SGHDN, CDR2 FVKESK. The CDR3 consists of 15 residues. Trimming cost V 2 bases and J 3 bases; bases outside gene matches: 5. The CDR3 sequence: CASSQRDRAFYEQYF. Written as DNA, the CDR3 is TGTGCCAGCAGCCAACGGGACAGGGCCTTCTACGAGCAGTACTTC.

This clone appeared a few times. The chain recombines TRBV25-1 with TRBJ2-5; unclear D gene. The CDR3 is 11 residues long. Between the trimmed V and J ends, which lost 2 bases and 5 bases, there was a span of 3 bases. The germline gives CDR1 MGHDK, CDR2 SYGVNS. The CDR3 loop is CASSEGETQYF. The CDR3 region has the DNA TGTGCCAGCAGTGAAGGGGAGACCCAGTACTTC.

A single count supports this clone. The chain has TRBV29-1 and TRBJ2-1, with TRBD2 identical over 12 bases. J was trimmed by 2 bases and V by 7 bases; bases with no gene match: 9. Germline loops: CDR1 SQVTM, CDR2 ANQGSEA. The length of the CDR3 is 16 residues. The CDR3: CSGGLAGFKPYNEQFF. The CDR3 DNA reads TGCAGCGGAGGACTAGCGGGGTTTAAACCCTACAATGAGCAGTTCTTC.

The chain recombines TRBV6-5 with TRBJ2-2, with D possibly TRBD2 on 6 matching bases. CDR1 and CDR2 (germline): MNHEY, SVGAGI. Trimming shortened V by 8 bases and J by 6 bases, and 16 bases separated the two germline ends. This CDR3 spans 14 amino acids. CDR3 region: CASSWVGGAGELFF. CDR3 in DNA: TGTGCCAGCTCCTGGGTCGGAGGGGCCGGGGAGCTGTTTTTT.

The gene calls are TRBV5-1 and TRBJ2-3, with D hard to call. Looked up from germline, CDR1 is SGHRS and CDR2 is YFSETQ. V was cut by 4 bases and J by 4 bases, with 28 bases left in between. The CDR3 length is 19 residues. The CDR3 DNA reads TGCGCCAGCAGCGGATTCTCCGACCGCCGACCCCACCCCCCAGATACGCAGTATTTT. It translates to CASSGFSDRRPHPPDTQYF.

The chain combines TRBV5-8 with TRBJ2-5, with D unclear. Trimming removed 3 bases from V and 1 base from J, with 10 bases in between. The CDR3 sequence is 14 residues long. Per germline, CDR1 SGHTS and CDR2 YDEGEE. The CDR3 DNA follows: TGTGCCAGCAGCTCCAGTGGGGTCCAAGAGACCCAGTACTTC. This gives the protein CASSSSGVQETQYF.

This chain links TRBV5-1 with TRBJ1-2; no definite D call. The CDR3 extends over 14 amino acids. CDR1 SGHRS and CDR2 YFSETQ come from the germline V gene. V was clipped by 4 bases and J by 5 bases, with 15 bases between them. The CDR3: CASSEAGSLYGYTF. The CDR3 region has the DNA TGCGCCAGCAGCGAGGCAGGATCCCTATATGGCTACACCTTC.

The V gene is TRBV6-4, the J gene TRBJ2-1; 11 nucleotides line up with TRBD2. This CDR3 has 16 residues. Looked up from germline, CDR1 is MRHNA and CDR2 is SNTAGT. The V and J ends lost 3 bases and 3 bases, in that order; junction bases with no gene match: 4. CDR3 in DNA: TGTGCCAGCAGTGAGGCCGGGACTAGCGGCTACAATGAGCAGTTCTTC. It codes for CASSEAGTSGYNEQFF.

This clone showed up just a few times. This chain joins TRBV21-1 and TRBJ1-5. TRBV21-1 is a known pseudogene. The CDR3 is 17 residues long. CDR3 sequence: CASSKGHRGGSNQPQHF. CDR3 bases: TGTGCCAGCAGCAAAGGTCACCGGGGCGGGAGCAATCAGCCCCAGCATTTT.

This chain connects TRBV6-6 to TRBJ1-1; D is unresolved. V was shortened by 2 bases and J by 11 bases, with 9 bases between the two germline ends. The germline V gene encodes CDR1 MNHNY and CDR2 SVGAGI (reference sequence). The CDR3 is 11 amino acids. CDR3 protein: CASSYREEAFF. The CDR3 bases are TGTGCCAGCAGTTACAGGGAGGAGGCTTTCTTT.

This clone was counted between two and nine times. The rearrangement links TRBV6-4 to TRBJ1-1, with TRBD1 as a possible D gene (6 bases). The CDR3 is 13 amino acids. V was clipped by 5 bases and J by 6 bases, with 13 bases between them. Germline-derived CDR1 and CDR2 are MRHNA and SNTAGT. The CDR3 region is CASSPGGQSEAFF. CDR3 in DNA: TGTGCCAGCAGTCCGGGGGGCCAGTCTGAAGCTTTCTTT.

The V call is TRBV9, the J call TRBJ1-1; D call uncertain. This CDR3 is built from 14 residues. Trimming took 1 base from V and 4 from J, leaving 11 bases between them. Germline V gene lookup returns CDR1 SGDLS and CDR2 YYNGEE. CDR3 in amino acids: CASSVSARRTEAFF. As DNA, the CDR3 is TGTGCCAGCAGCGTATCCGCGAGGCGCACTGAAGCTTTCTTT. Variable domain in full (rest from reference TRBV9 and TRBJ1-1): DSGVTQTPKHLITATGQRVTLRCSPRSGDLSVYWYQQSLDQGLQFLIQYYNGEERAKGNILERFSAQQFPDLHSELNLSSLELGDSALYFCASSVSARRTEAFFGQGTRLTVV.

In its sample, this clone was seen a few times. The chain is built from TRBV13 and TRBJ2-3; D is perhaps TRBD2 (6 bases). The CDR3 sequence is 16 residues long. The germline V gene has CDR1 PRHDT and CDR2 FYEKMQ (reference sequence). Trimming shortened V by 2 bases and J by 0 bases, and 12 bases separated the two germline ends. The CDR3 bases are TGTGCCAGCAGCTTAAGGAAGCGGGCTAGCACAGATACGCAGTATTTT. Translation gives CASSLRKRASTDTQYF.

The gene calls are TRBV2 and TRBJ2-7; TRBD1 or TRBD2 may be the D gene (5 bases each). The CDR3 is made up of 14 amino acids. Germline CDR1 reads SNHLY; CDR2 reads FYNNEI. With 7 bases removed from V and 3 bases from J, the gap between germline ends came to 16 bases. CDR3 DNA sequence: TGTGCCAGCACCCGAGGGGCAGGTAGCTACGAGCAGTACTTC. Translating gives CASTRGAGSYEQYF.

Concerning this clone: Since a much larger clone is just one base distant, this may be a read error. J is TRBJ2-7 and V is TRBV7-6; TRBD1 matches at 10 bases. CDR1 is SGHVS and CDR2 is FNYEAQ in the germline V gene. J was trimmed by 2 bases and V by 5 bases; bases with no gene match: 6. CDR3 size: 15 residues. The CDR3 DNA reads as TGTGCCAGCAGCCAAGTCGGGACAGGGGCCTACGAGCAGTACTTC. Its translation: CASSQVGTGAYEQYF.

This clone was seen ten or more times. DNA of the CDR3: TGTGCCAGCAGCGTCGGACAGGGAGGCTATGGCTACACCTTC. Translation gives CASSVGQGGYGYTF. The chain has TRBV5-4 and TRBJ1-2; 8 bases line up with TRBD1. Trimming cost V 4 bases and J 4 bases; bases outside gene matches: 6. CDR1 and CDR2 (germline): SGHNT, YYREEE (reference sequence). The CDR3 consists of 14 residues.

This clone came up once. This rearrangement joins TRBV28 to TRBJ2-7; D call uncertain. There are 13 residues in the CDR3. Germline assignment: CDR1 MDHEN and CDR2 SYDVKM. DNA for the CDR3: TGTGCTTTCAAAGGGTCCGTCTCCTACGAGCAGTACTTC. This gives the protein CAFKGSVSYEQYF.

The J gene is TRBJ2-6, the V gene TRBV27; D is uncertain. The V gene's germline CDR1 is MNHEY and CDR2 SMNVEV (reference sequence). The CDR3 consists of 14 residues. Trimming shortened V by 8 bases and J by 0 bases, and 8 bases separated the two germline ends. CDR3 region: CASASVSGANVLTF. CDR3 in DNA: TGTGCCAGCGCCTCAGTCTCTGGGGCCAACGTCCTGACTTTC.